This T cell receptor beta chain is from a study of cytomegalovirus exposure and HLA in healthy donors. Across the study: A later analysis reported the roughly 120 validation repertoires used the same platform as the 666 first-cohort repertoires.

Germline V gives CDR1 MNHNS, CDR2 SASEGT. Trimming at V came to 6 bases and at J to 5 bases, leaving 2 bases not matched to a gene. The CDR3 extends over 15 amino acids. Overall study results and limits: As was reported, the classifier diagnosed cytomegalovirus status with high specificity and sensitivity. A list of about 160 TCR beta chains associated with cytomegalovirus was given.

While the first cohort had 500 to 700 subjects, the donors belonged to the separate validation cohort of about 120 subjects. About this clone: Its target is not known.

The repertoire was sequenced with immunoSEQ multiplex PCR; TCRdb's copy has only in-frame clones and lacks some. Here the sample spans just under 65,000 clones, approximately 95% being singletons. Sequenced material: PBMCs. V and J are TRBV6-1 and TRBJ2-2; 14 nucleotides line up with TRBD2. The receptor comes from a woman younger than 35 in good health and CMV-seropositive. The CDR3 loop is CASRGLAGVTGELFF. The CDR3 DNA follows: TGTGCCAGCAGGGGACTAGCGGGAGTGACCGGGGAGCTGTTTTTT.